The source of this T cell receptor (beta chain) is a study of regulatory dendritic cells for organ transplantation. Whole-study results and caveats: Regulatory dendritic cells appeared to expand memory CD8+ clones less than mature ones.

This clone qualifies as medium-sized. Its antigen is currently unknown. Allogeneic regulatory or mature dendritic cells were co-cultured for under six days with CFSE-labeled sorted T cells at 1:10. Memory T cells were CD45RO+, naive were CD45RA+, sorted by FACS. Profiled with immunoSEQ multiplex PCR; TCRdb holds only in-frame clones, not every one. The top ten clones hold 0.5% to 0.7% of a sample with 10,000 to 11,000 clones, roughly two thirds of them seen once. Germline lookup yields CDR1 SGHRS and CDR2 YFSETQ. Trimming took 4 bases from V and 4 from J; bases not matched to a gene: 10. The CDR3 is 15 amino acids.

The receptor's source is a human donor in good health. J is TRBJ1-2 and V is TRBV5-1, with 7 bases lining up with TRBD1. Sequenced material: naive CD4+ T cells from blood cultured with dendritic cells. The subset denotes: CD45RA+ naive T cells. DNA of the CDR3: TGCGCCAGCAGCCCACCGACAGGGTTGGCCTATGGCTACACCTTC. It codes for CASSPPTGLAYGYTF.